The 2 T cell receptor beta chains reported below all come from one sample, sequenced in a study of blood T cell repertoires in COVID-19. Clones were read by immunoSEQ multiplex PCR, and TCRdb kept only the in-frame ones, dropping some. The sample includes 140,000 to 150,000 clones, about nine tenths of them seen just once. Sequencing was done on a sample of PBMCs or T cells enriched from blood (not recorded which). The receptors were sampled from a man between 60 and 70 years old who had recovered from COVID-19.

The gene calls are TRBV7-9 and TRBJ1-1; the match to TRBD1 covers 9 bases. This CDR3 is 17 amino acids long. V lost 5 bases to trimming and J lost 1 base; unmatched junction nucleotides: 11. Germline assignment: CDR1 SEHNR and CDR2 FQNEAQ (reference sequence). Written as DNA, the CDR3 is TGTGCCAGCAGCCTAGGACAGGGGTTAGGAAAGAACACTGAAGCTTTCTTT. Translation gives CASSLGQGLGKNTEAFF.

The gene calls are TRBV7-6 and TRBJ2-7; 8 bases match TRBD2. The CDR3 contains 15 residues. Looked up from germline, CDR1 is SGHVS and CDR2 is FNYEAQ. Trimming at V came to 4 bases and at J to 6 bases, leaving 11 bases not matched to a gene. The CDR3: CASSSQTSVKSEQYF. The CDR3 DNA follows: TGTGCCAGCAGCTCGCAGACTAGCGTGAAATCCGAGCAGTACTTC.